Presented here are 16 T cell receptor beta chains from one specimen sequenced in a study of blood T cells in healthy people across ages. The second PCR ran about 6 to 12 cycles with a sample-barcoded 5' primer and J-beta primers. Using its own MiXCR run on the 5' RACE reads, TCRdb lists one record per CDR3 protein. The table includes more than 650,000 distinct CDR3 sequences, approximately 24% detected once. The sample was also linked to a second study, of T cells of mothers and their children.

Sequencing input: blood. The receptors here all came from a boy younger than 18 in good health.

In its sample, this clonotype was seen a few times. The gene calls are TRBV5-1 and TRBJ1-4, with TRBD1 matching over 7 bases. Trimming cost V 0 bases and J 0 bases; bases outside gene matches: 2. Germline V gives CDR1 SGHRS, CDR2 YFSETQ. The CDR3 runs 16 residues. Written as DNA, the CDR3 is TGCGCCAGCAGCTTGGAGGGGGCCACAACTAATGAAAAACTGTTTTTT. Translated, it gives CASSLEGATTNEKLFF. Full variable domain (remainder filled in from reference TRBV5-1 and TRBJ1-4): KAGVTQTPRYLIKTRGQQVTLSCSPISGHRSVSWYQQTPGQGLQFLFEYFSETQRNKGNFPGRFSGRQFSNSRSEMNVSTLELGDSALYLCASSLEGATTNEKLFFGSGTQLSVL.

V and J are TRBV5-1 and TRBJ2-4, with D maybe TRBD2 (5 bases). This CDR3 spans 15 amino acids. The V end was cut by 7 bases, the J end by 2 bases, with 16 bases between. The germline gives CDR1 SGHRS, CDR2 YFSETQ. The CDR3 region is CASGSGVLSKNIQYF. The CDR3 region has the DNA TGCGCCAGCGGGTCCGGGGTACTGTCCAAAAACATTCAGTACTTC.

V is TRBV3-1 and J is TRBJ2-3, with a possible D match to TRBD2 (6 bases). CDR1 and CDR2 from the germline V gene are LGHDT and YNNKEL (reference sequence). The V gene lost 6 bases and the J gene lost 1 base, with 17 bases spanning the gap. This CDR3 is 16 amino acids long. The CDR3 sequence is CASRTTRREGTDTQYF. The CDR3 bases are TGTGCCAGCAGGACCACCCGCAGGGAGGGCACAGATACGCAGTATTTT.

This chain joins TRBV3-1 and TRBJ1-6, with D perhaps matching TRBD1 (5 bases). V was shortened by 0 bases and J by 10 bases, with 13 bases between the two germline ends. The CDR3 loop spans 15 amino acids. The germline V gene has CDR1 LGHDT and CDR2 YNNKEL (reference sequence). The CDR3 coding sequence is TGTGCCAGCAGCCAAGATGAGGGGTCCTCGTCACCCCTCCACTTT. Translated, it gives CASSQDEGSSSPLHF. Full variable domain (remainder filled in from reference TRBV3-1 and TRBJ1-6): DTAVSQTPKYLVTQMGNDKSIKCEQNLGHDTMYWYKQDSKKFLKIMFSYNNKELIINETVPNRFSPKSPDKAHLNLHINSLELGDSAVYFCASSQDEGSSSPLHFGNGTRLTVT.

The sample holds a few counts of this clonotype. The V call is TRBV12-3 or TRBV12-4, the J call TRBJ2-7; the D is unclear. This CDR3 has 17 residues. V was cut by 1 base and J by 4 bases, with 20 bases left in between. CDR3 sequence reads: CASSLGRRRAEKYEQYF. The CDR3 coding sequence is TGTGCCAGCAGTTTAGGCCGACGAAGGGCGGAAAAATACGAGCAGTACTTC.

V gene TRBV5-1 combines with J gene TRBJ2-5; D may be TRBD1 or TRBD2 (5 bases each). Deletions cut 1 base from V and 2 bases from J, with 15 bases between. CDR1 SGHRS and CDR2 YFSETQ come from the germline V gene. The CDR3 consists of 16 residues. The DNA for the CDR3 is TGCGCCAGCAGCTTGCTAATCAGCAGGGAGCAAGAGACCCAGTACTTC. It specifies CASSLLISREQETQYF.

The CDR3 sequence: CASSPGLAGVRPHEQFF. The CDR3 region has the DNA TGCGCCAGCAGCCCAGGACTAGCGGGGGTGCGACCCCATGAGCAGTTCTTC. The genes are TRBV5-1 and TRBJ2-5, with 13 bases aligning to TRBD2. TRBJ2-1 matches the DNA end more closely, so the J call is doubtful. CDR3 length: 17 amino acids. The germline V gene encodes CDR1 SGHRS and CDR2 YFSETQ.

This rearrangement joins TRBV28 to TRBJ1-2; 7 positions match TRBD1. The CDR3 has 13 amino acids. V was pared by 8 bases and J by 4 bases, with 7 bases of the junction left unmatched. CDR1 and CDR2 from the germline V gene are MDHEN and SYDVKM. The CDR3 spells CASGAGTAYGYTF. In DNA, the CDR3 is TGTGCCAGCGGGGCCGGGACAGCCTATGGCTACACCTTC.

The CDR3 here is CASSLAIPKGQYF. CDR3 DNA: TGTGCCAGCAGCTTAGCGATCCCCAAGGGGCAGTATTTT. The chain is built from TRBV7-9 and TRBJ2-3; D remains unclear. The germline gives CDR1 SEHNR, CDR2 FQNEAQ (reference sequence). The CDR3 is 13 residues long. The V gene lost 0 bases and the J gene lost 11 bases, with 12 bases spanning the gap.

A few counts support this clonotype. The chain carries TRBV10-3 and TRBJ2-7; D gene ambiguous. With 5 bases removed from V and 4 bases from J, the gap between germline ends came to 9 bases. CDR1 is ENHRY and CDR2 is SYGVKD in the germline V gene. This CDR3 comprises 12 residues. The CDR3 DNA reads TGTGCCATCAGTCCTAGTCGGTACGAGCAGTACTTC. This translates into CAISPSRYEQYF.

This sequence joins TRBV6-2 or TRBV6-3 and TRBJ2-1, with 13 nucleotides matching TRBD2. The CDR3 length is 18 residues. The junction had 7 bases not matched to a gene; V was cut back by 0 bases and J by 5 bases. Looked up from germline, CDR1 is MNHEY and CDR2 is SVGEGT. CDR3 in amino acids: CASSYSIGTSGENNEQFF. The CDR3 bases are TGTGCCAGCAGTTACTCGATAGGGACTAGCGGGGAAAACAATGAGCAGTTCTTC.

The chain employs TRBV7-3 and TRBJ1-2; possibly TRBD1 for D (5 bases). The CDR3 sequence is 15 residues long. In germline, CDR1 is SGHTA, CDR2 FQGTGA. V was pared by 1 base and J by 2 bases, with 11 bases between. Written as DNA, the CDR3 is TGTGCCAGCAGCTTAAGCGCCCAGGGCAACTATGGCTACACCTTC. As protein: CASSLSAQGNYGYTF.

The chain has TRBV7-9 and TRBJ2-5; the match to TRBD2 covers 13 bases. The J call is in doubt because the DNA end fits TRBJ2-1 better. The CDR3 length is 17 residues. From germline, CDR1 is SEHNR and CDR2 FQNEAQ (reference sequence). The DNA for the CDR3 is TGTGCCAGCAGCTTAGCGACTAGCGGGGGGCAGTACAATGAGCAGTTCTTC. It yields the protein CASSLATSGGQYNEQFF.

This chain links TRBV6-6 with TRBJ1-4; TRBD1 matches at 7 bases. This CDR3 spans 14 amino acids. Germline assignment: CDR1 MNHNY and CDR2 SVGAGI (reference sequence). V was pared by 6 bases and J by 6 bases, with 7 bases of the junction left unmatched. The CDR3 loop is CASRPRGEHEKLFF. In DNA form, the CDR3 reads TGTGCCAGCAGGCCCAGGGGGGAACATGAAAAACTGTTTTTT.

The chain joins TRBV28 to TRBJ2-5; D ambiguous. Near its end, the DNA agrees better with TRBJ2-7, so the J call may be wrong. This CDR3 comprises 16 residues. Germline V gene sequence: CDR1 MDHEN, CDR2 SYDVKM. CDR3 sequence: CASSSPTLRHFYEQYF. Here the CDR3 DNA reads TGTGCCAGCAGTTCCCCAACCTTGAGACACTTCTACGAGCAGTACTTC.

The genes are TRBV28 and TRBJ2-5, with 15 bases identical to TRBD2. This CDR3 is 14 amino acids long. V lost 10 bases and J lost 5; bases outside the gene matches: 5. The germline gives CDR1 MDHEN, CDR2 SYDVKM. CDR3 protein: CATWTSGGVETQYF. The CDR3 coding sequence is TGTGCCACATGGACTAGCGGGGGGGTGGAGACCCAGTACTTC.